The rows below give T cell receptor beta chains drawn from one sample of a study of blood T cell repertoires in COVID-19. The method was immunoSEQ multiplex PCR; TCRdb's version includes in-frame clones alone and lacks a portion of them. This table holds about 140,000 clones, 84% found once. The sequencing sample was made of peripheral blood. All receptors derive from a human donor in a cohort sampled during active COVID-19. The CDR3 runs from the conserved cysteine through the conserved F or W. The order of the fields is D gene, J gene, V gene, CDR3 DNA, CDR3 protein. A D gene is named only where the DNA matches it firmly.

D gene: TRBD2; J gene: TRBJ2-5; V gene: TRBV4-3; CDR3 DNA: TGCGCCAGCAGCCGGACTAGCCGGGAAGAGACCCAGTACTTC; CDR3 protein: CASSRTSREETQYF
D gene: TRBD1; J gene: TRBJ2-1; V gene: TRBV5-1; CDR3 DNA: TGCGCCAGCAGCTTGACAGGACAGGGGGCGAATGAGCAGTTCTTC; CDR3 protein: CASSLTGQGANEQFF
D gene: TRBD1; J gene: TRBJ1-1; V gene: TRBV9; CDR3 DNA: TGTGCCAGCAGCGCGACAGGGGGCTCGGGCACTGAAGCTTTCTTT; CDR3 protein: CASSATGGSGTEAFF
D gene: TRBD1; J gene: TRBJ2-3; V gene: TRBV2; CDR3 DNA: TGTGCCATCAGGGGAGGTGGGACAGGGGCAACAGATACGCAGTATTTT; CDR3 protein: CAIRGGGTGATDTQYF
D gene: .; J gene: TRBJ1-6; V gene: TRBV14; CDR3 DNA: TGTGCCAGCAGCCGAGAGACGGGTAATTCACCCCTCCACTTT; CDR3 protein: CASSRETGNSPLHF
D gene: TRBD1; J gene: TRBJ2-5; V gene: TRBV11-3; CDR3 DNA: TGTGCCAGCAGCTTAGGACAGGGTGGAGAGACCCAGTACTTC; CDR3 protein: CASSLGQGGETQYF
D gene: .; J gene: TRBJ1-3; V gene: TRBV6-5; CDR3 DNA: TGTGCCAGCAGGCAACCCGGGGGCTCTGGAAACACCATATATTTT; CDR3 protein: CASRQPGGSGNTIYF
D gene: .; J gene: TRBJ1-5; V gene: TRBV5-1; CDR3 DNA: TGCGCCAGCAGCTTGGCCCAGGGTCCGGATCAGCCCCAGCATTTT; CDR3 protein: CASSLAQGPDQPQHF
D gene: TRBD1; J gene: TRBJ1-4; V gene: TRBV7-2; CDR3 DNA: TGTGCCAGCAGCACAAGGGGGACAGACTCTAAAACGCATGAAAAACTGTTTTTT; CDR3 protein: CASSTRGTDSKTHEKLFF
D gene: .; J gene: TRBJ1-2; V gene: TRBV20-1; CDR3 DNA: TGCAGCGCGGAGGGGGGCTACACCTTC; CDR3 protein: CSAEGGYTF
D gene: TRBD1; J gene: TRBJ2-7; V gene: TRBV25-1; CDR3 DNA: TGTGCCAGCAACCCGCGGGCCTTGGGACAGAGACCTTCCGAGCAGTACTTC; CDR3 protein: CASNPRALGQRPSEQYF
D gene: .; J gene: TRBJ2-3; V gene: TRBV4-3; CDR3 DNA: TGCGCCAGCAGCCAAAGGGGGGGGAACACAGATACGCAGTATTTT; CDR3 protein: CASSQRGGNTDTQYF
D gene: .; J gene: TRBJ2-7; V gene: TRBV4-1; CDR3 DNA: TGCGCCAGCAGCCTCAGTTTAGGGGCCTACGAGCAGTACTTC; CDR3 protein: CASSLSLGAYEQYF
D gene: .; J gene: TRBJ2-2; V gene: TRBV28; CDR3 DNA: TGTGCCAGCACCAAGAACACCGGGGAGCTGTTTTTT; CDR3 protein: CASTKNTGELFF
D gene: TRBD2; J gene: TRBJ2-2; V gene: TRBV29-1; CDR3 DNA: TGCAGCGGGACGGGGACTACCGAGGAGCTGTTTTTT; CDR3 protein: CSGTGTTEELFF